Here is one T cell receptor beta chain with its context. The antigen remains unidentified. The CDR3 is 14 amino acids. V shed 7 bases and J shed 5 bases, with 18 bases lying between them. Germline V gene lookup returns CDR1 SQVTM and CDR2 ANQGSEA. This record belongs to a study of shared clonotypes between healthy human individuals. Findings of the study overall: Naive subsets typically showed greater estimated richness than memory subsets.

In the sorted-subset replicate PCRs, around 0.2 ug DNA, 25,000 to 35,000 T cell genomes, was used. Sequencing used immunoSEQ multiplex PCR; TCRdb keeps in-frame clones, though not all of them. The table records 900,000 to 1,200,000 clones, about four fifths of them present only once. The chain carries TRBV29-1 and TRBJ2-1; the D gene is possibly TRBD1 (5 bases). Sequenced input: memory CD4+ T cells from PBMCs. Subset denoted: CD45RA-negative fraction. The sequence was collected from a man aged 18 to 35 in good health. Some clones in this sample may be carry-over from other donors' samples. The CDR3 protein is CSAEDRLSNNEQFF. In DNA form, the CDR3 reads TGCAGCGCCGAAGACAGACTCTCAAACAATGAGCAGTTCTTC.